One and the same sample provided the 24 T cell receptor beta chains below, sequenced in a study of T cells in Graves' hyperthyroidism and ophthalmopathy. What was amplified from RNA transcripts were TCR beta CDR3 regions. Primed by the HTBI set, a first-round RT-PCR was run on the TCR CDR3. MiXCR, run by TCRdb on the multiplex PCR reads, gives a single entry per CDR3 protein. The sample lists 350,000 to 400,000 distinct CDR3 sequences, around 13% seen once, with more than 9.5% in the top ten. The sample comprised blood. The receptor source for this set is a woman aged 55 to 70 with Graves' hyperthyroidism.

This clonotype was detected ten times or more. The chain combines TRBV20-1 with TRBJ2-3; 11 bases fit TRBD2. V lost 5 bases, J lost 8 bases, and 9 bases stayed unmatched. The CDR3 is 14 residues long. Germline CDR1 reads DFQATT; CDR2 reads SNEGSKA (reference sequence). DNA of the CDR3: TGCAGTGCTGGGATTAGCGGGAGGGCCGGTACGCAGTATTTT. As protein: CSAGISGRAGTQYF.

This clonotype was counted many times. The chain recombines TRBV5-1 with TRBJ2-7, with D tentatively TRBD2 (6 bases). Germline V lookup: CDR1 SGHRS, CDR2 YFSETQ. The CDR3 runs 15 residues. V was clipped by 0 bases and J by 4 bases, with 14 bases between them. The CDR3 is CASSLVVAAPYEQYF. The CDR3 DNA reads TGCGCCAGCAGCTTGGTCGTAGCGGCTCCTTACGAGCAGTACTTC.

V usage is TRBV3-1 and J usage is TRBJ2-2; 10 bases map to TRBD1. The CDR3 contains 17 residues. CDR1 is LGHDT, CDR2 YNNKEL, per germline (reference sequence). V trimming: 0 bases; J trimming: 5 bases; junction bases outside the gene matches: 6. The CDR3 is CASSQDLGTGVTGELFF. The DNA for the CDR3 is TGTGCCAGCAGCCAAGATTTGGGGACAGGGGTTACCGGGGAGCTGTTTTTT.

The chain links TRBV27 to TRBJ2-7, with TRBD1 matching 7 bases. This CDR3 has 15 amino acids. With 5 bases clipped from V and 3 bases from J, the junction kept 10 bases outside the gene matches. CDR1 is MNHEY, CDR2 SMNVEV, per germline (reference sequence). CDR3 protein: CASSPKPGQFYEQYF. The CDR3 nucleotides are TGTGCCAGCAGTCCAAAACCGGGACAGTTCTACGAGCAGTACTTC.

This clonotype appeared a few times. This chain joins TRBV10-3 and TRBJ1-5, with D possibly matching TRBD1 (6 bases). Germline V gene lookup returns CDR1 ENHRY and CDR2 SYGVKD. This CDR3 region has 14 residues. Trimming took 2 bases from V and 1 from J, leaving 6 bases between them. The CDR3, as DNA: TGTGCCATCAGTGAGACAGGGAGCAATCAGCCCCAGCATTTT. Translation: CAISETGSNQPQHF.

This clonotype was observed a handful of times. The chain carries TRBV5-1 and TRBJ2-1, with D unresolved. Germline CDR1 reads SGHRS; CDR2 reads YFSETQ. The CDR3 runs 15 residues. The V and J ends lost 0 bases and 2 bases respectively, with 9 bases between them. As DNA, the CDR3 is TGCGCCAGCAGCTTGGAAGGTGAAACCTACAATGAGCAGTTCTTC. It is translated as CASSLEGETYNEQFF.

This clonotype was counted a few times. A much larger clone sits a single nucleotide away, making a read error possible. This rearrangement joins TRBV5-4 to TRBJ1-1, with a tentative D call TRBD1 (5 bases). CDR3 length: 15 residues. V lost 3 bases and J 3 bases, leaving 15 bases between the germline ends. Germline-derived CDR1 and CDR2 are SGHNT and YYREEE (reference sequence). The CDR3 spells CASSYPRGGDTEAFF. CDR3 nucleotide sequence: TGTGCCAGCAGCTATCCACGGGGAGGGGACACTGAAGCTTTCTTT.

This clonotype was seen at least ten times. This chain links TRBV2 with TRBJ2-1, with TRBD1 identical over 10 bases. Germline values: CDR1 SNHLY, CDR2 FYNNEI. This CDR3 contains 15 residues. With V trimmed by 6 bases and J by 7 bases, 9 bases remained unmatched. CDR3 coding DNA: TGTGCCAGCAGAGAACCGGGACAGGGGAAAAATGAGCAGTTCTTC. Translated, it gives CASREPGQGKNEQFF.

V is TRBV3-1 and J is TRBJ2-2; 9 bases match TRBD2. The CDR3 runs to 16 residues. V lost 2 bases to trimming and J lost 4 bases; unmatched junction nucleotides: 5. Germline CDR1 LGHDT, CDR2 YNNKEL (reference sequence). The CDR3 bases are TGTGCCAGCAGCCAATATAGCGGGAGCGGCACCGGGGAGCTGTTTTTT. Protein: CASSQYSGSGTGELFF. Variable domain in full (rest from reference TRBV3-1 and TRBJ2-2): DTAVSQTPKYLVTQMGNDKSIKCEQNLGHDTMYWYKQDSKKFLKIMFSYNNKELIINETVPNRFSPKSPDKAHLNLHINSLELGDSAVYFCASSQYSGSGTGELFFGEGSRLTVL.

This clonotype was recorded at least ten times. The chain links TRBV5-1 to TRBJ2-6; possibly TRBD1 for D (6 bases). From germline, CDR1 is SGHRS and CDR2 YFSETQ. This CDR3 has 15 amino acids. Trimming cost V 6 bases and J 4 bases, with 14 bases left between them. CDR3 sequence (DNA): TGCGCCAGCACCCCGAACCAGGGGGGGGCCAACGTCCTGACTTTC. It translates to CASTPNQGGANVLTF.

This clonotype occurred a few times. J is TRBJ2-1 and V is TRBV4-1; no definite D call. The CDR3 has 17 amino acids. Germline lookup yields CDR1 MGHRA and CDR2 YSYEKL. V gave up 0 bases and J gave up 4 bases, with 16 bases separating them. The CDR3 coding sequence is TGCGCCAGCAGCCAAGATACGGCTGACGGGTTTTACAATGAGCAGTTCTTC. Encoded protein: CASSQDTADGFYNEQFF.

The J gene is TRBJ2-3, the V gene TRBV3-1, with TRBD2 identical over 7 bases. The CDR3 is made up of 16 amino acids. Per the germline V gene, CDR1 is LGHDT and CDR2 is YNNKEL (reference sequence). Unmatched junction bases numbered 12, after V lost 5 bases and J lost 4 bases. CDR3 residues: CASSSRAGVGPDTQYF. The CDR3 bases are TGTGCCAGCAGCAGTCGGGCGGGAGTCGGGCCAGATACGCAGTATTTT.

The chain joins TRBV7-9 to TRBJ2-1; 12 bases agree with TRBD2. The J call is uncertain, as TRBJ2-7 better fits the DNA end. This CDR3 is built from 17 residues. The germline CDR1 and CDR2 sequences are SEHNR and FQNEAQ (reference sequence). DNA for the CDR3: TGTGCCAGCAGCTTCCTAGCGGGGGGGGGCCGGTCCAATGAGCAGTACTTC. As protein: CASSFLAGGGRSNEQYF.

This clonotype was seen more than once but under ten times. The chain employs TRBV18 and TRBJ2-2; the match to TRBD2 covers 7 bases. The trim removed 2 bases at V and 7 bases at J, leaving 4 bases unmatched. The CDR3 loop spans 14 amino acids. Germline V gene sequence: CDR1 KGHSH, CDR2 LQKENI. CDR3 sequence (DNA): TGTGCCAGCTCACCAGCGGGAGTCAGCGGGGAGCTGTTTTTT. Translated, it gives CASSPAGVSGELFF.

The rearrangement links TRBV28 to TRBJ1-1, with D perhaps TRBD1 (5 bases). There are 17 residues in the CDR3. Between the trimmed V and J ends, which lost 2 bases and 7 bases, there was a span of 23 bases. Germline lookup yields CDR1 MDHEN and CDR2 SYDVKM. CDR3 in DNA: TGTGCCAGCAGTTTAAGCCCAGGGCGAGGTGGGGCCTTTGAAGCTTTCTTT. Residues: CASSLSPGRGGAFEAFF.

The chain links TRBV25-1 to TRBJ2-7, with D tentatively TRBD2 (7 bases). This CDR3 contains 15 residues. The ends were cut back, 5 bases at V and 2 bases at J, with 16 bases in the middle. Germline loops: CDR1 MGHDK, CDR2 SYGVNS. Written as DNA, the CDR3 is TGTGCCAGCAGTCAGGGGACTAATCGGACCTACGAGCAGTACTTC. As protein: CASSQGTNRTYEQYF.

There are many counts of this clonotype. The chain combines TRBV12-3 or TRBV12-4 with TRBJ1-2; the match to TRBD1 covers 11 bases. The CDR3 consists of 14 residues. With 6 bases clipped from V and 4 bases from J, the junction kept 4 bases outside the gene matches. CDR3 DNA sequence: TGTGCCAGCAGATCCGGGACAGGGGGCTATGGCTACACCTTC. This sequence encodes CASRSGTGGYGYTF.

This clonotype was seen at least ten times. The chain recombines TRBV11-1 with TRBJ1-1; D is possibly TRBD1 (5 bases). V lost 3 bases to trimming and J lost 6 bases, with 11 bases between them. The CDR3 covers 13 residues. The germline V gene encodes CDR1 SGHAT and CDR2 FQDESV (reference sequence). The CDR3 protein is CASSLGPSPEAFF. DNA of the CDR3: TGTGCCAGCAGCTTGGGGCCTTCTCCTGAAGCTTTCTTT.

There are many counts of this clonotype. V gene TRBV19 combines with J gene TRBJ1-1; D unresolved. Trimming left V 7 bases short and J 0 bases short, with 15 bases between. This CDR3 is 15 amino acids long. Germline CDR1 and CDR2: LNHDA and SQIVND (reference sequence). DNA for the CDR3: TGTGCCAGTACCTCACCCTCCTCGGTGAACACTGAAGCTTTCTTT. Its translation: CASTSPSSVNTEAFF.

This sequence joins TRBV6-5 and TRBJ1-3; 7 nucleotides align to TRBD1. V trimming: 0 bases; J trimming: 6 bases; junction bases outside the gene matches: 2. The length of the CDR3 is 14 residues. CDR1 and CDR2 from the germline V gene are MNHEY and SVGAGI. The CDR3 reads CASSYSGTANTIYF. CDR3 nucleotide sequence: TGTGCCAGCAGTTACTCCGGGACAGCAAACACCATATATTTT.

This clonotype was seen a handful of times. This rearrangement joins TRBV20-1 to TRBJ1-1, with D maybe TRBD1 (5 bases). The CDR3 covers 14 residues. The V and J ends lost 3 bases and 5 bases respectively, with 16 bases between them. Germline-derived CDR1 and CDR2 are DFQATT and SNEGSKA (reference sequence). The CDR3 nucleotides read TGCAGTGCTAGGTGGCTAGGGTCAGGGACTGAAGCTTTCTTT. Its protein product is CSARWLGSGTEAFF.

The V gene is TRBV5-4, the J gene TRBJ1-1; 9 nucleotides match TRBD1. J was trimmed by 0 bases and V by 4 bases; bases with no gene match: 7. Germline CDR1 SGHNT, CDR2 YYREEE (reference sequence). The CDR3 spans 16 residues. The CDR3 here is CASSQGQGRLNTEAFF. DNA of the CDR3: TGTGCCAGCAGCCAAGGACAGGGGAGACTGAACACTGAAGCTTTCTTT. Filled out from reference TRBV5-4 and TRBJ1-1, the complete variable domain reads ETGVTQSPTHLIKTRGQQVTLRCSSQSGHNTVSWYQQALGQGPQFIFQYYREEENGRGNFPPRFSGLQFPNYSSELNVNALELDDSALYLCASSQGQGRLNTEAFFGQGTRLTVV.

Many counts were recorded for this clonotype. This chain links TRBV30 with TRBJ2-1, with D perhaps given as TRBD1 or TRBD2 (5 bases each). CDR3 length: 13 residues. V was trimmed by 6 bases and J by 2 bases, leaving 11 bases between them. Germline CDR1 and CDR2: GTSNPN and SVGIG (reference sequence). CDR3 in DNA: TGTGCCTGCCATCGGGGCCCCTACAATGAGCAGTTCTTC. It translates to CACHRGPYNEQFF. The entire variable domain, with the rest obtained from reference TRBV30 and TRBJ2-1, is as follows: SQTIHQWPATLVQPVGSPLSLECTVEGTSNPNLYWYRQAAGRGLQLLFYSVGIGQISSEVPQNLSASRPQDRQFILSSKKLLLSDSGFYLCACHRGPYNEQFFGPGTRLTVL.

The CDR3 here is CASIRAQQETQYF. As DNA, the CDR3 is TGTGCCAGCATTAGAGCGCAACAAGAGACCCAGTACTTC. The chain joins TRBV11-2 to TRBJ2-5; D is uncertain. The CDR3 consists of 13 residues. Looked up from germline, CDR1 is SGHAT and CDR2 is FQNNGV. With 7 bases removed from V and 2 bases from J, the gap between germline ends came to 11 bases.